One sample yielded the 9 T cell receptor beta chains listed below, sequenced in a study of blood T cell repertoires in COVID-19. Using immunoSEQ multiplex PCR, the repertoire was profiled, and TCRdb retains in-frame clones only, with some absent. The sample carries 350,000 to 550,000 clones, about 90% recorded once. What was sequenced was PBMCs or T cells enriched from blood (not recorded which). The receptors were gathered from a woman under 30 with acute COVID-19.

V and J are TRBV5-4 and TRBJ2-2; 15 nucleotides line up with TRBD2. The CDR3 consists of 17 residues. Germline-derived CDR1 and CDR2 are SGHNT and YYREEE (reference sequence). The V gene end was trimmed by 4 bases and the J gene end by 7 bases; junction bases not matched to a gene: 8. CDR3 in amino acids: CASSLGTSGGYGGELFF. The CDR3 DNA is TGTGCCAGCAGCCTTGGGACTAGCGGGGGGTACGGCGGGGAGCTGTTTTTT.

This sequence joins TRBV7-2 and TRBJ2-2, with 12 bases that match TRBD2. The CDR3 contains 15 residues. Germline V CDR1 and CDR2: SGHTA, FQGNSA. V was pared by 5 bases and J by 6 bases, with 4 bases of the junction left unmatched. CDR3 amino acids: CASSRLAGGPGELFF. CDR3 coding DNA: TGTGCCAGCAGCCGTCTAGCGGGAGGGCCCGGGGAGCTGTTTTTT.

The J gene is TRBJ2-1, the V gene TRBV10-1; 7 nucleotides match TRBD2. In germline, CDR1 is WNHNN, CDR2 SYGVQD (reference sequence). V lost 3 bases to trimming and J lost 6 bases; unmatched junction nucleotides: 5. This CDR3 is 14 amino acids long. CDR3 DNA: TGCGCCAGCAGTGATCCGGGACTAATCAATGAGCAGTTCTTC. Encoded protein: CASSDPGLINEQFF.

The table lists this clone with a few counts. This rearrangement joins TRBV7-9 to TRBJ1-2; D remains unclear. Between the trimmed V and J ends, which lost 2 bases and 4 bases, there was a span of 8 bases. The CDR3 has 13 residues. Germline CDR1 is SEHNR and CDR2 is FQNEAQ (reference sequence). CDR3 coding DNA: TGTGCCAGCAGCTTATCCCTAAGCTATGGCTACACCTTC. Protein: CASSLSLSYGYTF. The full variable domain, its missing parts supplied by reference TRBV7-9 and TRBJ1-2, is DTGVSQNPRHKITKRGQNVTFRCDPISEHNRLYWYRQTLGQGPEFLTYFQNEAQLEKSRLLSDRFSAERPKGSFSTLEIQRTEQGDSAMYLCASSLSLSYGYTFGSGTRLTVV.

In DNA, the CDR3 is TGCGCCAGCAGTCAATCCGGGACAGCCCATGTGAATGAGCAGTTCTTC. The encoded protein is CASSQSGTAHVNEQFF. The chain combines TRBV23-1 with TRBJ2-1; TRBD1 matches 7 bases. TRBV23-1 is treated as an ORF (open reading frame) with a function not yet certain. V gave up 0 bases and J gave up 7 bases; unmatched junction bases: 9. The CDR3 runs to 16 residues.

The chain uses TRBV30 and TRBJ2-1, with 7 bases matching TRBD1. CDR3 length: 13 amino acids. The germline V gene has CDR1 GTSNPN and CDR2 SVGIG (reference sequence). After removal of 4 bases from V and 5 bases from J, the junction contained 5 bases not matched to a gene. CDR3 loop: CAWNRDSHNEQFF. The CDR3 nucleotides read TGTGCCTGGAACCGGGACAGCCACAATGAGCAGTTCTTC. Variable domain in full (rest from reference TRBV30 and TRBJ2-1): SQTIHQWPATLVQPVGSPLSLECTVEGTSNPNLYWYRQAAGRGLQLLFYSVGIGQISSEVPQNLSASRPQDRQFILSSKKLLLSDSGFYLCAWNRDSHNEQFFGPGTRLTVL.

The rearrangement joins TRBV3-1 (or the pseudogene TRBV3-2) to TRBJ1-5, with D possibly being TRBD1 (6 bases). Looked up from germline, CDR1 is LGHDT and CDR2 is YNNKEL (reference sequence). The germline V and J ends were trimmed by 1 base and 0 bases, with 13 bases remaining between them. This CDR3 has 17 amino acids. The CDR3 sequence is CASSQASTGYSNQPQHF. DNA for the CDR3: TGTGCCAGCAGCCAAGCCTCAACAGGGTATAGCAATCAGCCCCAGCATTTT.

This clone was observed a single time. This chain uses TRBV19 with TRBJ1-5; TRBD1 agrees at 7 bases. The V and J ends lost 4 bases and 3 bases, in that order; junction bases with no gene match: 6. Germline-derived CDR1 and CDR2 are LNHDA and SQIVND (reference sequence). The length of the CDR3 is 15 residues. CDR3 DNA sequence: TGTGCCAGTAGTAGGGGGACAGTAGACAATCAGCCCCAGCATTTT. Encoded protein: CASSRGTVDNQPQHF.

In its sample, this clone was seen once. The rearrangement uses TRBV28 and TRBJ1-5; TRBD1 might be the D (6 bases). Germline assignment: CDR1 MDHEN and CDR2 SYDVKM. The length of the CDR3 is 16 residues. With 1 base removed from V and 7 bases from J, the gap between germline ends came to 17 bases. CDR3 sequence reads: CASSLSLGGGGQPQHF. DNA for the CDR3: TGTGCCAGCAGTTTATCCTTGGGGGGGGGCGGACAGCCCCAGCATTTT.